This entry describes one T cell receptor (beta chain). What it binds is not known. The germline V gene encodes CDR1 PRHDT and CDR2 FYEKMQ (reference sequence). The V end was cut by 1 base, the J end by 2 bases, with 11 bases between. The length of the CDR3 is 15 residues. The entry originates in a study of OX40 agonist ivuxolimab in advanced cancers. Overall study: Ivuxolimab, an agonist antibody against OX40 (CD134), was given to patients. Across the patients, intravenous ivuxolimab was delivered every 2 weeks at 0.01 to 10 mg/kg.

Study-wide findings and caveats: CD4+ T cells averaged fewer expanded clones than CD8+ T cells.

Assay: immunoSEQ multiplex PCR; the TCRdb copy retains only in-frame clones and omits some. Among over 10,000 clones listed, 82% were seen once. The sequencing here drew on CD4+ or CD8+ T cells sorted from blood, taken in a trial of the OX40 agonist ivuxolimab. V and J are TRBV13 and TRBJ1-1; no clear D gene. This clonotype originated in an adult with an advanced solid tumor such as melanoma, head and neck, liver or kidney cancer. CDR3 loop: CASSLEAGLNTEAFF. The CDR3 DNA is TGTGCCAGCAGCTTAGAGGCAGGTTTAAACACTGAAGCTTTCTTT.